This TCR beta chain was sequenced for a study of cytomegalovirus exposure and HLA in healthy donors. General study results and limits: Data from an earlier analysis indicated that most TCR beta V segments were productive either about 87% or about 30% of the time. Upon later analysis, TCR association rates were observed to vary by HLA locus, being highest for DRB1 and lowest for HLA-C.

Donors likely had unrecorded immune exposures despite being nominally healthy when sampled. Of note for this clone: The antigen is undetermined.

The PCR had 60 Vbeta and 13 Jbeta primers. Only in-frame clones appear in the TCRdb table, and some are missing; sequencing was by immunoSEQ multiplex PCR. The sample holds around 200,000 clones. The V and J ends lost 2 bases and 7 bases, in that order; junction bases with no gene match: 9. The CDR3 is 15 amino acids. The germline gives CDR1 GTSNPN, CDR2 SVGIG (reference sequence). The clonotype comes from a woman younger than 45 in good health and CMV-seropositive. Sequenced input: PBMCs. The chain recombines TRBV30 with TRBJ1-4, with 8 bases aligning to TRBD1. The CDR3 sequence: CAWSTGQGLGEKLFF. CDR3 nucleotide sequence: TGTGCCTGGAGTACAGGACAGGGTTTGGGTGAAAAACTGTTTTTT.